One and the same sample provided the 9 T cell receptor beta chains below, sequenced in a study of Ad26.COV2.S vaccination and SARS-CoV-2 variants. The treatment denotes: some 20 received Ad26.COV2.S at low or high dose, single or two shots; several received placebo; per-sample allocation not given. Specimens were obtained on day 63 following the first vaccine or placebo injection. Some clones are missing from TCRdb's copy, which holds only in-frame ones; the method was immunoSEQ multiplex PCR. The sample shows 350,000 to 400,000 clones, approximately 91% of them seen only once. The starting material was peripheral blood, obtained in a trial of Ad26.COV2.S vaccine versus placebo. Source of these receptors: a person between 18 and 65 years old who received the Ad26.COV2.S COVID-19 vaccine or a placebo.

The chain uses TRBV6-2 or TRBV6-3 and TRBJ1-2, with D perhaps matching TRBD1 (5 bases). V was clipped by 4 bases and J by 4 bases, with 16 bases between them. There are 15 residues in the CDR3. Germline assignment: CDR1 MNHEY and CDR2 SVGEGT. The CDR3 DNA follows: TGTGCCAGCAGTTTAAACCGGGGACCCGGCTATGGCTACACCTTC. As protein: CASSLNRGPGYGYTF.

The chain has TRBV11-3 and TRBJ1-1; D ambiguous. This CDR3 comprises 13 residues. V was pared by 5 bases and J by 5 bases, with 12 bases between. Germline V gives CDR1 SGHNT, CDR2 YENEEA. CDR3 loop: CASSLLLRTEAFF. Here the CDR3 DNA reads TGTGCCAGCAGCCTCTTGCTAAGGACTGAAGCTTTCTTT.

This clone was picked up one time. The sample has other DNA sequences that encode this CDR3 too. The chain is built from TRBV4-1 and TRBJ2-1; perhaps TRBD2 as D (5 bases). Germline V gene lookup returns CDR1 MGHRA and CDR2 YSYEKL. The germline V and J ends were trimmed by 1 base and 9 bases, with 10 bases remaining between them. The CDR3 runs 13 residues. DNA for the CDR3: TGCGCCAGCAGCCAAGGTCCGGGGAGTGAGCAGTTCTTC. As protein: CASSQGPGSEQFF.

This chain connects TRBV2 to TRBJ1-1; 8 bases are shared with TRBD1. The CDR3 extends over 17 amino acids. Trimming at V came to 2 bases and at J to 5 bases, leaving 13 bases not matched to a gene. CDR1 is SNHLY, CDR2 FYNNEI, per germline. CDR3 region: CASSESKAGGVWTEAFF. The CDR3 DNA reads TGTGCCAGCAGTGAATCTAAGGCAGGGGGCGTTTGGACTGAAGCTTTCTTT.

The CDR3 DNA follows: TGCGCCAGCCATACAGGGTTAGCTGGGGCCAACGTCCTGACTTTC. Encoded protein: CASHTGLAGANVLTF. This chain connects TRBV10-2 to TRBJ2-6, with D possibly being TRBD1 (6 bases). CDR1 WSHSY and CDR2 SAAADI come from the germline V gene. The germline V and J ends were trimmed by 8 bases and 2 bases, with 13 bases remaining between them. The CDR3 is 15 residues long.

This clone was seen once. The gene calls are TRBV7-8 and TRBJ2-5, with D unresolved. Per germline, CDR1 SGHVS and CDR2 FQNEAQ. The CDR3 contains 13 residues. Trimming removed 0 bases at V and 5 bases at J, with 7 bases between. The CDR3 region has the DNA TGTGCCAGCAGCTTAGCCCGAACCGAGACCCAGTACTTC. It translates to CASSLARTETQYF. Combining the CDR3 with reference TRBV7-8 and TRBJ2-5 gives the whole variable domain GAGVSQSPRYKVAKRGQDVALRCDPISGHVSLFWYQQALGQGPEFLTYFQNEAQLDKSGLPSDRFFAERPEGSVSTLKIQRTQQEDSAVYLCASSLARTETQYFGPGTRLLVL.

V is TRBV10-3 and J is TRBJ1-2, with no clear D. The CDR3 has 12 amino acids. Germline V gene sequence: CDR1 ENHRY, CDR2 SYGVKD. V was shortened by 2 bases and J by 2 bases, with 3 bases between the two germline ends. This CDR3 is CAISEGNYGYTF. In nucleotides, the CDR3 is TGTGCCATCAGTGAGGGGAACTATGGCTACACCTTC.

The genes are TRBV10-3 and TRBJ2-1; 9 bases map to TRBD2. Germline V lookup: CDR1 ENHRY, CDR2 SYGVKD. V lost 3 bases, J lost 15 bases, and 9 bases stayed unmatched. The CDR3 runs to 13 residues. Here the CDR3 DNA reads TGTGCCATCAGTGAACTCGTAGCGGGGGTGGTGTTCTTC. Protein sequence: CAISELVAGVVFF.

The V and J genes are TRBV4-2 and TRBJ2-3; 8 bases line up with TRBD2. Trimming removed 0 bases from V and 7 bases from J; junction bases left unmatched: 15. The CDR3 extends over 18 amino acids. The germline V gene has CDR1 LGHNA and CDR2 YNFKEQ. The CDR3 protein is CASSQDPQGLASLHTQYF. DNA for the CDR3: TGTGCCAGCAGCCAAGATCCCCAAGGACTAGCTTCCCTACATACGCAGTATTTT.